The 22 T cell receptor beta chains below come from one sample, sequenced in a study of technical replicates of blood from a few donors. Assay used: immunoSEQ multiplex PCR; TCRdb lists only in-frame clones, some missing. Counted here are about 98,000 clones, around 95% occurring once; the ten biggest clones make up about 0.23%. Sequencing was performed on T cells isolated from PBMCs. Receptor source: a human donor in good health.

This clone was detected only a few times. V gene TRBV11-2 combines with J gene TRBJ1-5, with D unresolved. Germline CDR1 and CDR2: SGHAT and FQNNGV. This CDR3 is 13 amino acids long. Trimming took off 2 bases at V and 6 bases at J, with 8 bases between the two ends. CDR3 coding DNA: TGTGCCAGCAGCTTACGGGTGGGTCAGCCCCAGCATTTT. Its translation is CASSLRVGQPQHF.

This clone occurred once. DNA for the CDR3: TGTGCCAGCAGCTTAGCCAGCGGTCAAGAGACCCAGTACTTC. It translates to CASSLASGQETQYF. The V and J genes are TRBV11-3 and TRBJ2-5; D might be TRBD2 (5 bases). The V end was cut by 1 base, the J end by 2 bases, with 8 bases between. The CDR3 spans 14 residues. Germline CDR1 is SGHNT and CDR2 is YENEEA.

The rearrangement links TRBV5-1 to TRBJ2-5, with 7 bases fitting TRBD1. The junction had 6 bases not matched to a gene; V was cut back by 5 bases and J by 5 bases. This CDR3 is built from 13 residues. Germline assignment: CDR1 SGHRS and CDR2 YFSETQ. CDR3 loop: CASRATGYETQYF. In DNA form, the CDR3 reads TGCGCCAGCAGGGCGACAGGGTATGAGACCCAGTACTTC.

This chain uses TRBV5-1 with TRBJ1-1, with D possibly TRBD1 on 6 matching bases. Germline CDR1 reads SGHRS; CDR2 reads YFSETQ. V was cut by 2 bases and J by 3 bases, with 17 bases left in between. This CDR3 spans 16 amino acids. CDR3 bases: TGCGCCAGCAGCTTCGGGGTAAAGGACAGAGACACTGAAGCTTTCTTT. Protein sequence: CASSFGVKDRDTEAFF. The variable domain in full, completed from reference TRBV5-1 and TRBJ1-1, reads KAGVTQTPRYLIKTRGQQVTLSCSPISGHRSVSWYQQTPGQGLQFLFEYFSETQRNKGNFPGRFSGRQFSNSRSEMNVSTLELGDSALYLCASSFGVKDRDTEAFFGQGTRLTVV.

This chain joins TRBV14 and TRBJ1-2; D is undetermined. The CDR3 covers 13 residues. Germline V gene sequence: CDR1 SGHDN, CDR2 FVKESK. Trimming removed 1 base at V and 5 bases at J, with 8 bases between. The CDR3 DNA follows: TGTGCCAGCAGCCAAGTCAGAGGGTATGGCTACACCTTC. Translated, it gives CASSQVRGYGYTF. Filled out from reference TRBV14 and TRBJ1-2, the complete variable domain reads EAGVTQFPSHSVIEKGQTVTLRCDPISGHDNLYWYRRVMGKEIKFLLHFVKESKQDESGMPNNRFLAERTGGTYSTLKVQPAELEDSGVYFCASSQVRGYGYTFGSGTRLTVV.

The chain couples TRBV28 to TRBJ2-2; D may be TRBD2 (5 bases). The CDR3 extends over 13 amino acids. Germline assignment: CDR1 MDHEN and CDR2 SYDVKM. V was cut by 6 bases and J by 6 bases, with 11 bases left in between. The CDR3 region has the DNA TGTGCCAGCAGCTCCATCGGGGCCGGGGAGCTGTTTTTT. This gives the protein CASSSIGAGELFF.

V gene TRBV30 combines with J gene TRBJ2-7; 9 nucleotides align to TRBD1. Germline V lookup: CDR1 GTSNPN, CDR2 SVGIG (reference sequence). The CDR3 is 13 amino acids. The V segment lost 8 bases and the J segment 3 bases; nucleotides outside the gene matches: 8. CDR3 nucleotides: TGTGCCACCACGGGACAGGGTAGCTACGAGCAGTACTTC. This translates into CATTGQGSYEQYF.

The chain recombines TRBV27 with TRBJ1-1, with D possibly being TRBD1 (5 bases). This CDR3 region has 14 residues. Germline V lookup: CDR1 MNHEY, CDR2 SMNVEV (reference sequence). V lost 4 bases and J lost 1, with 10 bases in between. The CDR3: CASSYGGGNTEAFF. The CDR3 DNA is TGTGCCAGCAGTTACGGGGGGGGGAACACTGAAGCTTTCTTT.

J is TRBJ2-3 and V is TRBV13; TRBD2 is a possible D gene (5 bases). Germline assignment: CDR1 PRHDT and CDR2 FYEKMQ (reference sequence). Trimming cost V 5 bases and J 4 bases, with 22 bases left between them. This CDR3 is 17 amino acids long. The CDR3 DNA reads as TGTGCCAGCAGCCCAGAGTTTTTGGGGAGCGCCTCAGATACGCAGTATTTT. Residues: CASSPEFLGSASDTQYF.

The chain recombines TRBV27 with TRBJ1-2; 12 nucleotides line up with TRBD1. The germline CDR1 and CDR2 sequences are MNHEY and SMNVEV (reference sequence). This CDR3 spans 16 amino acids. The V gene end was trimmed by 7 bases and the J gene end by 4 bases; junction bases not matched to a gene: 10. The CDR3 here is CASTAIRGQGAYGYTF. The CDR3 nucleotides are TGTGCCAGCACCGCCATCCGGGGACAGGGGGCCTATGGCTACACCTTC.

The CDR3 sequence is CASSPELQGRDEKLFF. In nucleotides, the CDR3 is TGTGCCAGCTCGCCGGAGCTACAAGGTAGAGATGAAAAACTGTTTTTT. The rearrangement uses TRBV18 and TRBJ1-4; D is unresolved. The length of the CDR3 is 16 residues. V shed 6 bases and J shed 6 bases, with 20 bases lying between them. Germline V gene data show CDR1 as KGHSH and CDR2 as LQKENI.

This clone came up once. The chain employs TRBV19 and TRBJ1-2; the D gene is possibly TRBD1 (5 bases). The V end was cut by 3 bases, the J end by 2 bases, with 10 bases between. This CDR3 contains 14 residues. CDR1 and CDR2 (germline): LNHDA, SQIVND (reference sequence). The CDR3 region has the DNA TGTGCCAGTAGTATCTATGACAGAAACTATGGCTACACCTTC. It yields the protein CASSIYDRNYGYTF.

This sequence joins TRBV27 and TRBJ2-1; 7 positions agree with TRBD1. This CDR3 comprises 14 residues. The germline V gene encodes CDR1 MNHEY and CDR2 SMNVEV (reference sequence). Germline trimming cut 5 bases from V and 2 bases from J; bases unmatched to any gene: 3. The CDR3 DNA sequence: TGTGCCAGCAGTCACAGGGGTACCTACAATGAGCAGTTCTTC. Its translation: CASSHRGTYNEQFF.

This chain connects TRBV6-5 to TRBJ1-1; 11 bases line up with TRBD1. Germline loops: CDR1 MNHEY, CDR2 SVGAGI. Germline trimming cut 7 bases from V and 12 bases from J; bases unmatched to any gene: 10. This CDR3 region has 13 residues. Here the CDR3 reads CASNTLGQGATFF. In DNA, the CDR3 is TGTGCCAGCAATACCCTAGGACAGGGGGCAACTTTCTTT.

The V call is TRBV30, the J call TRBJ1-2; TRBD1 might be the D (6 bases). Trimming stripped 3 bases from V and 5 bases from J, with 16 bases between. The CDR3 has 14 amino acids. The germline V gene encodes CDR1 GTSNPN and CDR2 SVGIG (reference sequence). DNA of the CDR3: TGTGCCTGGAGCCTGGGCACAAGGGGGTATGGCTACACCTTC. Translating it yields CAWSLGTRGYGYTF.

The V gene is TRBV28, the J gene TRBJ1-5, with 12 nucleotides matching TRBD1. Germline assignment: CDR1 MDHEN and CDR2 SYDVKM. There are 17 residues in the CDR3. Unmatched junction bases numbered 9, after V lost 5 bases and J lost 4 bases. DNA of the CDR3: TGTGCCAGCAGTACGACGGGACAGGGGGCCGGTAATCAGCCCCAGCATTTT. As protein: CASSTTGQGAGNQPQHF.

The rearrangement links TRBV2 to TRBJ1-6; D unresolved. CDR3 length equals 14 residues. Looked up from germline, CDR1 is SNHLY and CDR2 is FYNNEI. Trimming cost V 8 bases and J 0 bases, with 8 bases left between them. CDR3 in amino acids: CASAWSSYNSPLHF. CDR3 nucleotide sequence: TGTGCCAGCGCTTGGAGCTCCTATAATTCACCCCTCCACTTT. The full variable domain, in which reference TRBV2 and TRBJ1-6 provide the parts outside the CDR3, is EPEVTQTPSHQVTQMGQEVILRCVPISNHLYFYWYRQILGQKVEFLVSFYNNEISEKSEIFDDQFSVERPDGSNFTLKIRSTKLEDSAMYFCASAWSSYNSPLHFGNGTRLTVT.

V and J are TRBV7-6 and TRBJ2-7; TRBD2 is a possible D gene (5 bases). The CDR3 is made up of 12 amino acids. V was clipped by 3 bases and J by 6 bases, with 9 bases between them. Germline V CDR1 and CDR2: SGHVS, FNYEAQ. The DNA for the CDR3 is TGTGCCAGCAGCTTCCACCGGGGCGAGCAGTACTTC. Its translation: CASSFHRGEQYF.

The V and J genes are TRBV11-2 and TRBJ2-7, with TRBD2 identical over 8 bases. Unmatched junction bases numbered 13, after V lost 5 bases and J lost 1 base. The CDR3 contains 17 residues. Germline V lookup: CDR1 SGHAT, CDR2 FQNNGV. CDR3 coding DNA: TGTGCCAGCAGCCGCCTTCCGGAGCGGGGGCTATCCTACGAGCAGTACTTC. It specifies CASSRLPERGLSYEQYF.

The chain carries TRBV5-6 and TRBJ1-5; tentatively, D is TRBD1 (6 bases). Germline V CDR1 and CDR2: SGHDT, YYEEEE. Trimming stripped 4 bases from V and 9 bases from J, with 17 bases between. This CDR3 region has 14 residues. Here the CDR3 DNA reads TGTGCCAGCAGCCAAAACAGGGCTCCACGGCCCCAGCATTTT. Residues: CASSQNRAPRPQHF. Full variable domain (missing parts from reference TRBV5-6 and TRBJ1-5): DAGVTQSPTHLIKTRGQQVTLRCSPKSGHDTVSWYQQALGQGPQFIFQYYEEEERQRGNFPDRFSGHQFPNYSSELNVNALLLGDSALYLCASSQNRAPRPQHFGDGTRLSIL.

The V call is TRBV23-1, the J call TRBJ1-4; the match to TRBD1 covers 9 bases. TRBV23-1 is an ORF for which the function is uncertain. CDR3 size: 16 residues. Losses at the gene ends were 2 bases for V and 5 bases for J; bases not matched to a gene: 6. The CDR3 loop reads CASSQRGQGTNEKLFF. DNA of the CDR3: TGCGCCAGCAGTCAAAGGGGACAGGGAACAAATGAAAAACTGTTTTTT.

The chain couples TRBV29-1 to TRBJ2-3; D not certain. The CDR3 is 13 amino acids. V lost 5 bases, J lost 1 base, and 10 bases lay in between. Germline V CDR1 and CDR2: SQVTM, ANQGSEA. CDR3 DNA: TGCAGCGTTACAGACATGGGCACAGATACGCAGTATTTT. It encodes CSVTDMGTDTQYF.